Following are 10 T cell receptor beta chains from one sample sequenced in a study of blood T cell repertoires in COVID-19. The repertoire was sequenced with immunoSEQ multiplex PCR; TCRdb's copy has only in-frame clones and lacks some. The sample lists 150,000 to 180,000 clones, roughly 80% occurring once. The sample comprised peripheral blood. The receptor set was obtained from a woman aged 55-70 years with acute or convalescent COVID-19.

V gene TRBV10-3 combines with J gene TRBJ1-1; tentative D call: TRBD1 (5 bases). This CDR3 is built from 14 residues. CDR1 is ENHRY and CDR2 is SYGVKD in the germline V gene. Trimming pared 3 bases from V and 5 bases from J, leaving 13 bases between. CDR3 nucleotide sequence: TGTGCCATCAGTGACACTTTCGGGGGGACTGAAGCTTTCTTT. This codes for CAISDTFGGTEAFF.

This clone was observed at least ten times. This chain joins TRBV7-9 and TRBJ1-1; no reliable D call. Germline CDR1 is SEHNR and CDR2 is FQNEAQ (reference sequence). The CDR3 loop spans 15 amino acids. Trimming stripped 1 base from V and 0 bases from J, with 9 bases between. CDR3 bases: TGTGCCAGCAGCTTAGGTGCGCAATTGAACACTGAAGCTTTCTTT. Its protein product is CASSLGAQLNTEAFF. The full variable domain, rest sourced from reference TRBV7-9 and TRBJ1-1, is DTGVSQNPRHKITKRGQNVTFRCDPISEHNRLYWYRQTLGQGPEFLTYFQNEAQLEKSRLLSDRFSAERPKGSFSTLEIQRTEQGDSAMYLCASSLGAQLNTEAFFGQGTRLTVV.

The J gene is TRBJ1-6, the V gene TRBV3-1 (or the pseudogene TRBV3-2); no clear D gene. This CDR3 spans 15 amino acids. V was trimmed by 4 bases and J by 5 bases, leaving 12 bases between them. Per germline, CDR1 LGHDT and CDR2 YNNKEL (reference sequence). The CDR3 reads CASSLLGLDNSPLHF. The CDR3 coding sequence is TGTGCCAGCAGCCTCCTCGGTCTCGATAATTCACCCCTCCACTTT.

The gene calls are TRBV7-9 and TRBJ2-2; possibly TRBD2 for D (6 bases). Between the trimmed V and J ends, which lost 5 bases and 3 bases, there was a span of 16 bases. This CDR3 comprises 16 residues. The V gene's germline CDR1 is SEHNR and CDR2 FQNEAQ (reference sequence). CDR3 residues: CASSPRGAPDTGELFF. The DNA of the CDR3 is TGTGCCAGCAGCCCCCGCGGGGCGCCGGACACCGGGGAGCTGTTTTTT.

The chain uses TRBV27 and TRBJ1-5; the D gene is possibly TRBD1 (6 bases). Trimming cost V 4 bases and J 1 base, with 14 bases left between them. The CDR3 has 16 amino acids. Germline V gene sequence: CDR1 MNHEY, CDR2 SMNVEV (reference sequence). CDR3 sequence: CASSSYPTGSNQPQHF. The CDR3, as DNA: TGTGCCAGCAGTTCCTATCCGACAGGCAGCAATCAGCCCCAGCATTTT.

V gene TRBV11-3 combines with J gene TRBJ2-5; 9 bases map to TRBD2. Germline CDR1 is SGHNT and CDR2 is YENEEA. Trimming removed 1 base from V and 5 bases from J; junction bases left unmatched: 5. The CDR3 has 15 amino acids. The CDR3 nucleotides are TGTGCCAGCAGCTTAGGCGGGGGGGCCTGGGAGACCCAGTACTTC. Its translation: CASSLGGGAWETQYF.

The chain recombines TRBV2 with TRBJ2-7, with 7 bases identical to TRBD1. This CDR3 has 13 amino acids. Germline V CDR1 and CDR2: SNHLY, FYNNEI. The V segment lost 8 bases and the J segment 3 bases; nucleotides outside the gene matches: 7. CDR3 loop: CASAKGTDYEQYV. CDR3 bases: TGTGCCAGCGCAAAGGGGACAGACTACGAGCAGTACGTC.

The rearrangement uses TRBV7-9 and TRBJ2-1, with D perhaps matching TRBD2 (6 bases). The CDR3 is made up of 13 amino acids. Germline CDR1 SEHNR, CDR2 FQNEAQ (reference sequence). V gave up 3 bases and J gave up 6 bases, with 9 bases separating them. DNA of the CDR3: TGTGCCAGCAGCTTGAGGACTATCAATGAGCAGTTCTTC. It translates to CASSLRTINEQFF.

V is TRBV3-1 (or the pseudogene TRBV3-2) and J is TRBJ1-2; D might be TRBD1 (6 bases). The CDR3 runs to 15 residues. V lost 2 bases and J lost 4, with 14 bases in between. The germline CDR1 and CDR2 sequences are LGHDT and YNNKEL (reference sequence). CDR3 in amino acids: CASSQLGGHPYGYTF. CDR3 nucleotides: TGTGCCAGCAGCCAATTAGGGGGACATCCCTATGGCTACACCTTC.

The chain joins TRBV7-2 to TRBJ2-7; 10 positions agree with TRBD2. This CDR3 is built from 14 residues. Germline CDR1 reads SGHTA; CDR2 reads FQGNSA. Trimming cost V 5 bases and J 2 bases; bases outside gene matches: 3. CDR3 protein: CASSLSGGAYEQYV. For the CDR3, the DNA is TGTGCCAGCAGCCTCAGCGGGGGGGCCTACGAGCAGTACGTC.